A selection of T cell receptor beta chains follows, all from one sample in a study of shared clonotypes between healthy human individuals. Measured with immunoSEQ multiplex PCR; TCRdb has only the in-frame clones, and not every one. The sample carries 2 million to 3 million clones, roughly 93% recorded once. The material sequenced was naive CD4+ T cells from PBMCs. These receptors all stem from a man younger than 35 in good health. Some clones in this sample may be carry-over from other donors' samples. CDR3s include the opening cysteine and the closing phenylalanine or tryptophan. Clone size is given for some rows only: seen once, a few or many times, or a class if the clone is expanded.

clone size: -
J gene: TRBJ2-3
V gene: TRBV6-1
CDR3 protein: CASSARRELDTQYF

clone size: -
J gene: TRBJ2-7
V gene: TRBV19
CDR3 protein: CASSRGQGFGYEQYF

clone size: -
J gene: TRBJ2-5
V gene: TRBV7-2
CDR3 protein: CASQRGYQETQYF

clone size: -
J gene: TRBJ1-2
V gene: TRBV4-2
CDR3 protein: CASSQNEGGYTF

clone size: -
J gene: TRBJ2-3
V gene: TRBV13
CDR3 protein: CASSFGGADTQYF

clone size: -
J gene: TRBJ2-3
V gene: TRBV7-3
CDR3 protein: CASSLAGGSTDTQYF

clone size: -
J gene: TRBJ1-5
V gene: TRBV27
CDR3 protein: CASSKGQGGSPYSNQPQHF

clone size: few
J gene: TRBJ2-7
V gene: TRBV5-6
CDR3 protein: CASSSNFEQYF

clone size: -
J gene: TRBJ1-2
V gene: TRBV30
CDR3 protein: CAWHHQPFLFSGYTF

clone size: -
J gene: TRBJ2-7
V gene: TRBV18
CDR3 protein: CASSPRTGNFAYEQYF

clone size: -
J gene: TRBJ2-3
V gene: TRBV5-1
CDR3 protein: CASSFFQQNTDTQYF

clone size: -
J gene: TRBJ2-7
V gene: TRBV6-5
CDR3 protein: CATGARGTSSYEQYF

clone size: -
J gene: TRBJ1-1
V gene: TRBV7-2
CDR3 protein: CASSLGGLLNTEAFF

clone size: -
J gene: TRBJ2-3
V gene: TRBV4-2
CDR3 protein: CASSQGQHTDTQYF

clone size: -
J gene: TRBJ2-3
V gene: TRBV18
CDR3 protein: CASSPSLVTDTQYF

clone size: -
J gene: TRBJ2-3
V gene: TRBV5-4
CDR3 protein: CASSLGGDGGTDTQYF

clone size: -
J gene: TRBJ2-3
V gene: TRBV2
CDR3 protein: CASGGRTITDTQYF

clone size: -
J gene: TRBJ2-4
V gene: TRBV2
CDR3 protein: CASSAQGTKNIQYF

clone size: -
J gene: TRBJ2-1
V gene: TRBV27
CDR3 protein: CASSLWASGYSYNEQFF

clone size: few
J gene: TRBJ1-1
V gene: TRBV29-1
CDR3 protein: CSVGPGQGYTEAFF

clone size: -
J gene: TRBJ1-4
V gene: TRBV15
CDR3 protein: CATSRFDGGSNEKLFF

clone size: once
J gene: TRBJ2-7
V gene: TRBV15
CDR3 protein: CATSRVISSYEQYF

clone size: -
J gene: TRBJ1-4
V gene: TRBV25-1
CDR3 protein: CASSDVRGTNEKLFF

clone size: -
J gene: TRBJ2-7
V gene: TRBV7-2
CDR3 protein: CASSLGTGLGYEQYF

clone size: -
J gene: TRBJ2-4
V gene: TRBV27
CDR3 protein: CASSYSGGAAKNIQYF

clone size: -
J gene: TRBJ2-2
V gene: TRBV30
CDR3 protein: CAWRGFHTGELFF

clone size: -
J gene: TRBJ2-7
V gene: TRBV9
CDR3 protein: CASSVVDIPYEQYF

clone size: -
J gene: TRBJ2-7
V gene: TRBV2
CDR3 protein: CASRNPAGSEQYF

clone size: -
J gene: TRBJ2-1
V gene: TRBV5-1
CDR3 protein: CASRSTGTSGSSSEQFF

clone size: -
J gene: TRBJ1-5
V gene: TRBV4-3
CDR3 protein: CASSQDLGVGKPQHF

clone size: -
J gene: TRBJ1-4
V gene: TRBV5-4
CDR3 protein: CASSGGKNEKLFF

clone size: -
J gene: TRBJ1-1
V gene: TRBV18
CDR3 protein: CASSSGQPVNTEAFF

clone size: -
J gene: TRBJ2-7
V gene: TRBV19
CDR3 protein: CASSYGQGGYEQYF

clone size: -
J gene: TRBJ1-3
V gene: TRBV7-9
CDR3 protein: CASSYRDSGNTIYF

clone size: -
J gene: TRBJ2-3
V gene: TRBV27
CDR3 protein: CASSLRGTDTQYF

clone size: -
J gene: TRBJ1-2
V gene: TRBV7-2
CDR3 protein: CASSRTGGKSGYTF

clone size: -
J gene: TRBJ1-5
V gene: TRBV28
CDR3 protein: CASRNQGNQPQHF